One sample yielded the 29 T cell receptor beta chains listed below, sequenced in a study of post-analysis software for immune sequencing data. General observations from the study: Four or five TRBV segments (TRBV5-6, TRBV5-1 and TRBV20-1 among them) occurred more frequently in patients than in controls.

Unique-molecular-identifier-tagged TCR beta cDNA libraries were used. TCRdb reanalysed the PCR reads using MiXCR and keeps one entry per CDR3 protein. The sample lists approximately 460,000 distinct CDR3 sequences, roughly 45% seen once, with about 12% in the top ten. The antigens these receptors bind are not known. What was sequenced was blood. Source of these receptors: a girl aged 5 to 17 with multiple sclerosis.

The chain links TRBV7-2 to TRBJ1-3, with no clear D. Germline V CDR1 and CDR2: SGHTA, FQGNSA. V shed 1 base and J shed 8 bases, with 15 bases lying between them. This CDR3 spans 15 amino acids. CDR3 loop: CASSLDPSYSDTIYF. For the CDR3, the DNA is TGTGCCAGCAGCTTAGATCCGAGTTATTCGGACACCATATATTTT.

The chain couples TRBV2 to TRBJ2-1, with D tentatively TRBD2 (6 bases). The CDR3 consists of 15 residues. Trimming stripped 6 bases from V and 4 bases from J, with 16 bases between. Germline CDR1 SNHLY, CDR2 FYNNEI. The CDR3 loop is CASRYRDSRYNEQFF. In DNA form, the CDR3 reads TGTGCCAGCAGATACCGGGACTCTCGATACAATGAGCAGTTCTTC.

The chain is built from TRBV5-5 and TRBJ2-5; 10 bases agree with TRBD1. CDR3 size: 15 residues. V was pared by 6 bases and J by 11 bases, with 16 bases of the junction left unmatched. In germline, CDR1 is SGHKS, CDR2 YYEKEE (reference sequence). The CDR3, as DNA: TGTGCCAGCACCTCGGACAGGGGGGAGGTCGATGAGCAGTACTTC. It is translated as CASTSDRGEVDEQYF.

This clonotype was seen more than once but under ten times. The rearrangement links TRBV6-6 to TRBJ2-5; TRBD2 matches 11 bases. Germline CDR1 is MNHNY and CDR2 is SVGAGI (reference sequence). CDR3 length: 17 residues. Trimming cost V 0 bases and J 3 bases; bases outside gene matches: 6. The DNA for the CDR3 is TGTGCCAGCAGTTACTCGGGCCTACTAGCGGGAGAAGAGACCCAGTACTTC. This codes for CASSYSGLLAGEETQYF.

The chain carries TRBV10-3 and TRBJ1-2, with TRBD1 matching over 7 bases. The CDR3 spans 15 residues. Germline assignment: CDR1 ENHRY and CDR2 SYGVKD. The trim removed 4 bases at V and 3 bases at J, leaving 8 bases unmatched. The CDR3 protein is CAISGHSGQHYGYTF. CDR3 bases: TGTGCCATCAGTGGACACTCGGGACAGCACTATGGCTACACCTTC.

The V gene is TRBV4-3, the J gene TRBJ2-7, with no clear D. CDR3 size: 15 residues. Germline CDR1 is LGHNA and CDR2 is YSLEER. V was shortened by 1 base and J by 3 bases, with 13 bases between the two germline ends. Written as DNA, the CDR3 is TGCGCCAGCAGCCAAGGTCAAGAAAGGAGCTACGAGCAGTACTTC. Residues: CASSQGQERSYEQYF.

This clonotype was observed a handful of times. The chain combines TRBV6-2 or TRBV6-3 with TRBJ2-7, with D unresolved. This CDR3 contains 11 residues. The germline V and J ends were trimmed by 0 bases and 7 bases, with 4 bases remaining between them. From germline, CDR1 is MNHEY and CDR2 SVGEGT. In nucleotides, the CDR3 is TGTGCCAGCAGTTACTCGACGGAGCAGTACTTC. It encodes CASSYSTEQYF.

This clonotype has just a few counts. This chain connects TRBV6-6 to TRBJ1-1; D uncertain. The V end was cut by 6 bases, the J end by 1 base, with 9 bases between. The CDR3 sequence is 13 residues long. Germline CDR1 and CDR2: MNHNY and SVGAGI (reference sequence). The CDR3 nucleotides read TGTGCCAGCAGCGGAATGGGGAACACTGAAGCTTTCTTT. It is translated as CASSGMGNTEAFF.

CDR3 DNA: TGCGCCAGCAGCTTGGCCGGGGTTAGCGGGAGGTTCGGCTCCTACAATGAGCAGTTCTTC. Protein: CASSLAGVSGRFGSYNEQFF. J is TRBJ2-1 and V is TRBV5-1, with 10 positions matching TRBD2. The germline gives CDR1 SGHRS, CDR2 YFSETQ. V gave up 0 bases and J gave up 0 bases; unmatched junction bases: 12. The CDR3 covers 20 residues.

This clonotype was observed a handful of times. The chain uses TRBV7-9 and TRBJ2-4, with 11 bases lining up with TRBD2. Germline V lookup: CDR1 SEHNR, CDR2 FQNEAQ (reference sequence). J lost 3 bases, V lost 3 bases, and 4 bases had no gene match. This CDR3 contains 16 residues. CDR3 in DNA: TGTGCCAGCAGCTTGTCGCTAGCGGGAGGCAAAAACATTCAGTACTTC. Translating gives CASSLSLAGGKNIQYF.

The gene calls are TRBV29-1 and TRBJ2-7; no definite D call. With 5 bases removed from V and 0 bases from J, the gap between germline ends came to 5 bases. CDR1 and CDR2 (germline): SQVTM, ANQGSEA. The CDR3 spans 11 residues. The CDR3 nucleotides read TGCAGCGTTAGAGCCTCCTACGAGCAGTACTTC. It translates to CSVRASYEQYF.

Points on this clonotype: An end of the junction does not agree with germline; a read error may underlie this. The gene calls are TRBV14 and TRBJ1-2; D possibly corresponds to TRBD1 (5 bases). Germline V gene lookup returns CDR1 SGHDN and CDR2 FVKESK. There are 14 residues in the CDR3. Written as DNA, the CDR3 is TGTGCCGGCAGACGTTTGGGGACTGAGGGTGGCTACACCTTC. Its protein product is CAGRRLGTEGGYTF.

The J gene is TRBJ2-6, the V gene TRBV13; no reliable D call. The CDR3 is 16 residues long. Germline CDR1 reads PRHDT; CDR2 reads FYEKMQ (reference sequence). Trimming removed 1 base at V and 0 bases at J, with 7 bases between. The CDR3 nucleotides read TGTGCCAGCAGCTTAGCAGCCTACTCTGGGGCCAACGTCCTGACTTTC. It codes for CASSLAAYSGANVLTF.

The genes are TRBV29-1 and TRBJ2-1, with 11 bases matching TRBD2. Per the germline V gene, CDR1 is SQVTM and CDR2 is ANQGSEA. The CDR3 runs to 15 residues. The J segment lost 0 bases and the V segment lost 6 bases, leaving 4 bases of the junction unmatched. The CDR3, as DNA: TGCAGCGTCCAGGGACTAGCGGACTCCTACAATGAGCAGTTCTTC. Translated, it gives CSVQGLADSYNEQFF.

The J gene is TRBJ2-4, the V gene TRBV2; D uncertain. CDR3 length: 16 amino acids. Germline CDR1 reads SNHLY; CDR2 reads FYNNEI. The V gene lost 0 bases and the J gene lost 0 bases, with 9 bases spanning the gap. The CDR3 region has the DNA TGTGCCAGCAGTGAAGCGCTTCGGACAGCCAAAAACATTCAGTACTTC. Translation gives CASSEALRTAKNIQYF.

The sample holds one count of this clonotype. V and J are TRBV20-1 and TRBJ2-5, with a weak D call TRBD2 (5 bases). This CDR3 is built from 14 residues. CDR1 is DFQATT, CDR2 SNEGSKA, per germline (reference sequence). V dropped 6 bases and J dropped 2 bases, with 16 bases sitting between them. CDR3 sequence reads: CSAPSGLKQETQYF. In DNA form, the CDR3 reads TGCAGTGCCCCCAGCGGACTCAAACAAGAGACCCAGTACTTC.

The chain combines TRBV29-1 with TRBJ2-7; D is perhaps TRBD1 (6 bases). The V end lost 0 bases, the J end lost 0 bases, and 15 bases lay between the germline ends. CDR1 and CDR2 from the germline V gene are SQVTM and ANQGSEA. The length of the CDR3 is 16 residues. In nucleotides, the CDR3 is TGCAGCGTTGAAGATGGGGGCAGCAACCTCTCCTACGAGCAGTACTTC. Translation: CSVEDGGSNLSYEQYF.

The chain joins TRBV7-2 to TRBJ2-4, with D hard to call. Trimming pared 5 bases from V and 4 bases from J, leaving 12 bases between. The CDR3 covers 14 residues. Germline V gene lookup returns CDR1 SGHTA and CDR2 FQGNSA. DNA for the CDR3: TGTGCCAGCAGCCCGGCCGGGCTGAAAAACATTCAGTACTTC. Translating it yields CASSPAGLKNIQYF.

Only a few counts were recorded for this clonotype. The V and J genes are TRBV10-3 and TRBJ2-3; TRBD1 might be the D (6 bases). Germline lookup yields CDR1 ENHRY and CDR2 SYGVKD. With 7 bases removed from V and 2 bases from J, the gap between germline ends came to 16 bases. The CDR3 has 15 amino acids. The chain's CDR3 is CAINPTGHLTDTQYF. The CDR3 region has the DNA TGTGCCATCAACCCGACAGGCCACCTCACAGATACGCAGTATTTT.

This CDR3 reads CSAAGTGYYEQYF. Written as DNA, the CDR3 is TGCAGTGCTGCCGGGACAGGGTACTACGAGCAGTACTTC. The chain employs TRBV20-1 and TRBJ2-7, with 9 bases matching TRBD1. CDR3 size: 13 residues. With V trimmed by 5 bases and J by 3 bases, 5 bases remained unmatched. Germline V gene lookup returns CDR1 DFQATT and CDR2 SNEGSKA (reference sequence).

V gene TRBV9 combines with J gene TRBJ1-2; D is perhaps TRBD1 (5 bases). CDR3 size: 16 residues. V lost 0 bases and J 3 bases, leaving 15 bases between the germline ends. CDR1 is SGDLS and CDR2 is YYNGEE in the germline V gene. CDR3: CASSVGDRDGDYGYTF. The CDR3 DNA follows: TGTGCCAGCAGCGTAGGGGACCGGGACGGAGACTATGGCTACACCTTC.

The J gene is TRBJ1-2, the V gene TRBV2; D is ambiguous. The germline V gene has CDR1 SNHLY and CDR2 FYNNEI. The CDR3 sequence is 11 residues long. The V end was cut by 7 bases, the J end by 8 bases, with 11 bases between. The CDR3, as DNA: TGTGCCAGCATGCGTTTTTACGGCTACACCTTC. Translating it yields CASMRFYGYTF. The full variable domain, rest sourced from reference TRBV2 and TRBJ1-2, is EPEVTQTPSHQVTQMGQEVILRCVPISNHLYFYWYRQILGQKVEFLVSFYNNEISEKSEIFDDQFSVERPDGSNFTLKIRSTKLEDSAMYFCASMRFYGYTFGSGTRLTVV.

V is TRBV29-1 and J is TRBJ2-6; no clear D. Germline V lookup: CDR1 SQVTM, CDR2 ANQGSEA. This CDR3 has 13 residues. The V end lost 6 bases, the J end lost 0 bases, and 6 bases lay between the germline ends. CDR3 bases: TGCAGCGTGAGTTACTCTGGGGCCAACGTCCTGACTTTC. Translating gives CSVSYSGANVLTF.

This clonotype was counted a few times. The CDR3 nucleotides read TGTGCCACGATCACTAGCGGGAGGGCCTATGAGCAGTTCTTC. Its protein is CATITSGRAYEQFF. The chain is built from TRBV28 and TRBJ2-1, with 13 bases aligning to TRBD2. CDR3 length: 14 residues. Trimming at V came to 10 bases and at J to 8 bases, leaving 8 bases not matched to a gene. The germline CDR1 and CDR2 sequences are MDHEN and SYDVKM.

The chain has TRBV6-1 and TRBJ2-3, with 9 bases matching TRBD2. The CDR3 contains 16 residues. From germline, CDR1 is MNHNS and CDR2 SASEGT. V lost 1 base, J lost 7 bases, and 9 bases stayed unmatched. The CDR3 is CASSEERGGRANTQYF. CDR3 nucleotides: TGTGCCAGCAGTGAAGAAAGGGGCGGGAGGGCTAATACGCAGTATTTT.

V is TRBV20-1 and J is TRBJ2-1; TRBD2 aligns across 10 bases. There are 13 residues in the CDR3. V was pared by 4 bases and J by 7 bases, with 4 bases of the junction left unmatched. Germline V gene sequence: CDR1 DFQATT, CDR2 SNEGSKA (reference sequence). The CDR3 coding sequence is TGCAGTGCTACGGCTAGCGGGAGAAATGAGCAGTTCTTC. As protein: CSATASGRNEQFF.

About this clonotype: The germline gene is not matched at one end of the junction; a read error may be the cause. V gene TRBV7-2 combines with J gene TRBJ2-3; a weak D match, TRBD2 (6 bases). CDR1 and CDR2 from the germline V gene are SGHTA and FQGNSA. The CDR3 extends over 13 amino acids. The CDR3 loop reads CASNLDYTDTRYF. The CDR3 DNA is TGTGCCAGCAACCTGGACTACACAGATACGCGGTATTTT.

CDR3 residues: CSARDGNTGELFF. In DNA form, the CDR3 reads TGCAGTGCTAGGGACGGGAACACCGGGGAGCTGTTTTTT. This rearrangement joins TRBV20-1 to TRBJ2-2; D ambiguous. CDR1 is DFQATT and CDR2 is SNEGSKA in the germline V gene (reference sequence). The V gene lost 3 bases and the J gene lost 1 base, with 6 bases spanning the gap. The CDR3 is 13 residues long.

The chain employs TRBV6-2 or TRBV6-3 and TRBJ2-7, with 7 positions matching TRBD2. Trimming removed 9 bases from V and 4 bases from J; junction bases left unmatched: 12. CDR1 and CDR2 from the germline V gene are MNHEY and SVGEGT. The length of the CDR3 is 14 residues. DNA of the CDR3: TGTGCCAGTGGGACTATTCGACTCGGTTACGAGCAGTACTTC. This encodes CASGTIRLGYEQYF.